A single sample is the source of the 4 T cell receptor beta chains below, sequenced in a study of pediatric ulcerative colitis. Clones were read by immunoSEQ multiplex PCR, and TCRdb kept only the in-frame ones, dropping some. The sample contains fewer than 40,000 clones, 70% to 90% of which appear only once. The sample taken for sequencing was blood. Receptors were obtained from a girl aged 10-17 years with moderate ulcerative colitis.

The chain has TRBV18 and TRBJ2-5; maybe TRBD2 (6 bases). The CDR3 covers 17 residues. Germline values: CDR1 KGHSH, CDR2 LQKENI. Trimming pared 2 bases from V and 0 bases from J, leaving 16 bases between. The CDR3, as DNA: TGTGCCAGCTCACCAGGGGTTGGAGGGACGTACCAAGAGACCCAGTACTTC. Translating it yields CASSPGVGGTYQETQYF.

In nucleotides, the CDR3 is TGTGCCAGTAGTACCCCCGAGAGCGGATTCTACGAGCAGTACTTC. Protein: CASSTPESGFYEQYF. This chain links TRBV19 with TRBJ2-7; possibly TRBD2 for D (5 bases). V lost 4 bases and J lost 3, with 16 bases in between. Per the germline V gene, CDR1 is LNHDA and CDR2 is SQIVND (reference sequence). The CDR3 consists of 15 residues.

The chain links TRBV10-1 to TRBJ2-1; D gene unclear. Germline CDR1 reads WNHNN; CDR2 reads SYGVQD (reference sequence). V lost 6 bases, J lost 2 bases, and 14 bases lay in between. The CDR3 loop spans 15 amino acids. The CDR3 protein is CASSQTADTYNEQFF. The CDR3 DNA reads as TGCGCCAGCAGCCAAACCGCCGATACCTACAATGAGCAGTTCTTC.

As to this clone: One end of the junction is discordant with germline, which a read error may explain. The J gene is TRBJ1-1, the V gene TRBV6-5; possible D gene TRBD1, 5 bases. The CDR3 has 15 residues. Per the germline V gene, CDR1 is MNHEY and CDR2 is SVGAGI. DNA for the CDR3: TGTGCCATCAGTGCTGGGGAGGGGTTGGGCACTGAAGCTTTCTTT. Residues: CAISAGEGLGTEAFF.